This TCR beta chain was observed in a study of cytomegalovirus exposure and HLA in healthy donors. Assay: immunoSEQ multiplex PCR; the TCRdb copy retains only in-frame clones and omits some. The profile shows over 200,000 clones, around 90% of them singletons. Germline V gene lookup returns CDR1 SNHLY and CDR2 FYNNEI. V lost 7 bases and J lost 4; bases outside the gene matches: 13. The CDR3 is made up of 19 amino acids. This clone was counted a single time. The sequenced material came from PBMCs. The chain joins TRBV2 to TRBJ2-2; 15 bases line up with TRBD2. The clonotype originates from a woman between 18 and 30 years old in good health and CMV-seronegative. For the CDR3, the DNA is TGTGCCAGCACCGGGATTGGACTAGCGGGGGGGCCGGGCACCGGGGAGCTGTTTTTT. Translation gives CASTGIGLAGGPGTGELFF.